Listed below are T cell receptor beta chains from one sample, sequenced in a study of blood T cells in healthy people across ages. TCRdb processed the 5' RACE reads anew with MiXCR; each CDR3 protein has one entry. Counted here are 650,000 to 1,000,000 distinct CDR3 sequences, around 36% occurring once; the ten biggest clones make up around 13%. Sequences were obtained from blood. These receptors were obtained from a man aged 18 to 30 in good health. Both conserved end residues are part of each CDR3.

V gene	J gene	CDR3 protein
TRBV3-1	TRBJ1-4	CASSHYREKLFF
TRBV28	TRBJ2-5	CASSSIWTSGGILAQYF
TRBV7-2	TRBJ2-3	CASSLRRGDTGSDTQYF
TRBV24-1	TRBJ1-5	CATSDSGGTGDYGNQPQHF
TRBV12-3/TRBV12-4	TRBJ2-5	CASSFGSSPQETQYF
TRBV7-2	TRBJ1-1	CASSLVIANTEAFF
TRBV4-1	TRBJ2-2	CASSHLDRATNTGELFF
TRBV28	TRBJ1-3	CASSFPPGNTIYF
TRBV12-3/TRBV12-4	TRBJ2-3	CASSLALKGGGTASTDTQYF
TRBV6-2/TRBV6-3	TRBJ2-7	CASSCRVAYEQYF
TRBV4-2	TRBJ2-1	CASSHPERNEQFF
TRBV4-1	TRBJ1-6	CASSRPAGRNNSPLHF
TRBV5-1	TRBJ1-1	CASSPGTAISEAFF
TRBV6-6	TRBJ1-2	CASSYERAGNYGYTF
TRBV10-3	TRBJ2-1	CAISVDNEQFF
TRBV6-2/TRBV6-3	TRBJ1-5	CASSQHGDSLGQPQHF
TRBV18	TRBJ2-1	CASSPQTEGTYNEQFF
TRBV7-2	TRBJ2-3	CASSVWAEDTQYF
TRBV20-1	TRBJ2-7	CSPKGPGQDSYEQYF
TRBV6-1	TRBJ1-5	CATGPSNQPQHF
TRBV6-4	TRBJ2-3	CASSKEGGSPDTQYF
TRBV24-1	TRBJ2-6	CATSDPNRGGPGANVLTF
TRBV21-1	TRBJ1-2	CASRSWGTNYGYTF
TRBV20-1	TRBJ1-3	CSARDYRASSGNTIYF
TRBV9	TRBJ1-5	CASSPTGLNQPQHF
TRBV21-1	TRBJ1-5	CASSKGDRGRGGATNQPQHF
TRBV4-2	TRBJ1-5	CASSPDGYSNQPQHF
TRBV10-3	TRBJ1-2	CAVHSGGYTF
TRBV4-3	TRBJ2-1	CASSPELAGGPSLYNEQFF
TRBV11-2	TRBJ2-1	CASSLGGGHEQFF
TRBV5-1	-	CASSLERGSYNEQYF
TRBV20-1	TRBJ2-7	CSAHPVGAAPYEQYF
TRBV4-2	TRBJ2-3	CASSPWDRGGDTQYF
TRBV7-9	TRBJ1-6	CASSSQGAYNSPLHF
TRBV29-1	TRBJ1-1	CSVVMGGTEAFF
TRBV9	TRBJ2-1	CASSPQSGPSYNEQFF
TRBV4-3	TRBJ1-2	CASSHFGGRTNYGYTF
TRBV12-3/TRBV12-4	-	CASSLAGAGGSEQYF
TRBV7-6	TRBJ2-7	CASSSPLGAQYDYEQYF
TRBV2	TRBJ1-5	CASSQGVEPQHF
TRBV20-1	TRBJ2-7	CSADPYGHEQYF
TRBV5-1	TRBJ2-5	CASSLGLAGASGYQETQYF
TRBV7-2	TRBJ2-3	CASSLARSGGTDTQYF
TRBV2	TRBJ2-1	CASSEAGGPYGRNEQFF
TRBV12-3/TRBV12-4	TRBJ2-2	CASSLSGNTGELFF
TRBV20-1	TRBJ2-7	CSARPRGPSSYEQYF
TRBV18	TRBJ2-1	CASSGRAQQFF
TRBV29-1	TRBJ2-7	CSVLSQAYEQYF
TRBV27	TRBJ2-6	CASSSDIRLSGANVLTF
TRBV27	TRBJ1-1	CASSLSGGTTEAFF